This T cell receptor beta chain is drawn from a study of molecular identifiers for immune sequencing clone quantification. TCRdb re-called the PCR reads through MiXCR, storing one row per CDR3 protein. Of some 320,000 distinct CDR3 sequences in the sample, 24% were seen once. Ten or more counts support this clonotype. Trimming removed 4 bases at V and 5 bases at J, with 12 bases between. Germline-derived CDR1 and CDR2 are SEHNR and FQNEAQ (reference sequence). The CDR3 length is 14 residues. The material sequenced was naive CD8+ T cells from blood, with Jurkat cell RNA spiked in. Subset here: FACS-sorted CD8+CD4-CCR7+CD45RA+ naive T cells. The clonotype originates from a human donor in good health. Some libraries in this study had Jurkat cell RNA spiked in. The chain joins TRBV7-9 to TRBJ1-5; D ambiguous. CDR3 nucleotide sequence: TGTGCCAGCAGCTCAAAGGGAGGTCATCAGCCCCAGCATTTT. Translated: CASSSKGGHQPQHF. Full variable domain (rest looked up from reference TRBV7-9 and TRBJ1-5): DTGVSQNPRHKITKRGQNVTFRCDPISEHNRLYWYRQTLGQGPEFLTYFQNEAQLEKSRLLSDRFSAERPKGSFSTLEIQRTEQGDSAMYLCASSSKGGHQPQHFGDGTRLSIL.